The 8 T cell receptor beta chains below come from one sample, sequenced in a study of shared T cell receptors in the human thymus. Libraries were prepared by immunoSEQ multiplex PCR; TCRdb keeps only in-frame clonotypes and omits some of them. The repertoire holds hundreds of thousands of clones, with more than 75% as singletons. The data also belong to a second study, concerning human thymus T cells.

The sample consisted of thymocytes. These receptors originate from a boy under three years old with a congenital heart defect.

The chain joins TRBV9 to TRBJ1-5, with D maybe TRBD1 (5 bases). The CDR3 has 15 amino acids. Looked up from germline, CDR1 is SGDLS and CDR2 is YYNGEE. The germline V and J ends were trimmed by 0 bases and 0 bases, with 7 bases remaining between them. Written as DNA, the CDR3 is TGTGCCAGCAGCGTAGAAGACAGTAGCAATCAGCCCCAGCATTTT. This encodes CASSVEDSSNQPQHF.

The rearrangement joins TRBV25-1 to TRBJ2-5; a possible D gene is TRBD1 (6 bases). The J call may be incorrect, as the DNA end agrees better with TRBJ2-7. CDR3 length equals 15 residues. Germline lookup yields CDR1 MGHDK and CDR2 SYGVNS. This CDR3 is CASTQGRGNSYEQYF. DNA of the CDR3: TGTGCCAGCACTCAGGGCAGGGGCAACTCCTACGAGCAGTACTTC.

The V call is TRBV11-2, the J call TRBJ2-7; a possible D gene is TRBD2 (6 bases). This CDR3 has 16 residues. Trimming cost V 5 bases and J 6 bases, with 23 bases left between them. Germline CDR1 reads SGHAT; CDR2 reads FQNNGV. The CDR3 region has the DNA TGTGCCAGCAGCCAGAAGTCTAGCGCCCCGGCGCCCGAGCAGTACTTC. Translated, it gives CASSQKSSAPAPEQYF.

The V gene is TRBV18, the J gene TRBJ1-2, with TRBD1 identical over 9 bases. The CDR3 contains 13 residues. Germline CDR1 reads KGHSH; CDR2 reads LQKENI. Unmatched junction bases numbered 5, after V lost 6 bases and J lost 6 bases. The CDR3 coding sequence is TGTGCCAGCTCGTACTACAGGGGGCATGGCTACACCTTC. It specifies CASSYYRGHGYTF.

This chain joins TRBV6-4 and TRBJ2-5; 10 bases agree with TRBD2. The CDR3 contains 18 residues. The ends lost 0 bases at V and 2 bases at J; junction bases unmatched: 9. The V gene's germline CDR1 is MRHNA and CDR2 SNTAGT. This chain's CDR3 is CASSDSLAGINFQETQYF. The CDR3 region has the DNA TGTGCCAGCAGTGACTCACTAGCGGGAATCAACTTTCAAGAGACCCAGTACTTC.

CDR3 region: CASRKTGADTQYF. The CDR3 coding sequence is TGTGCCAGCAGAAAAACAGGGGCTGATACGCAGTATTTT. The chain links TRBV6-1 to TRBJ2-3; 7 bases line up with TRBD1. The J segment lost 6 bases and the V segment lost 6 bases, leaving 6 bases of the junction unmatched. The germline V gene has CDR1 MNHNS and CDR2 SASEGT. The CDR3 extends over 13 amino acids.

The chain links TRBV6-5 to TRBJ2-1, with TRBD2 identical over 12 bases. This CDR3 is built from 15 residues. Germline lookup yields CDR1 MNHEY and CDR2 SVGAGI. V gave up 6 bases and J gave up 8 bases; unmatched junction bases: 8. This chain's CDR3 is CASSPTSGSRHEQFF. For the CDR3, the DNA is TGTGCCAGCAGCCCGACTAGCGGGAGTCGCCATGAGCAGTTCTTC.

The chain links TRBV4-1 to TRBJ2-2; 16 bases are shared with TRBD2. The length of the CDR3 is 16 residues. V shed 4 bases, J shed 7 bases, and the junction held 3 bases outside the gene matches. Germline loops: CDR1 MGHRA, CDR2 YSYEKL. CDR3 in DNA: TGCGCCAGCAGCCGCGGGACTAGCGGGAGGGTCGGGGAGCTGTTTTTT. This translates into CASSRGTSGRVGELFF.